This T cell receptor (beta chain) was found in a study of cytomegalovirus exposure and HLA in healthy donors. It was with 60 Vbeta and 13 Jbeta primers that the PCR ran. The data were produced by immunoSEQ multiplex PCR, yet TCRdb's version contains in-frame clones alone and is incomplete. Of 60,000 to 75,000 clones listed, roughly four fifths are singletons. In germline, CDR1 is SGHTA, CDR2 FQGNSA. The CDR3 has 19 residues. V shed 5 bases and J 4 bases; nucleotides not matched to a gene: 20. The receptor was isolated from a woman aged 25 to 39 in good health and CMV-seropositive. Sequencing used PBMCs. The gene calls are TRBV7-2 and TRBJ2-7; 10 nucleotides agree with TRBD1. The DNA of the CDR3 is TGTGCCAGCAGCCCAGTGGGGGACAGGGGAGTTCGTAGAAGTTACGAGCAGTACTTC. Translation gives CASSPVGDRGVRRSYEQYF.